This T cell receptor (beta chain) came from a study of T-cell reconstitution after alpha-beta-depleted transplantation in children. The authors prepared the TCRbeta library with unique molecular identifiers. TCRdb processed the PCR reads anew with MiXCR; each CDR3 protein has one entry. The sample holds over 150,000 distinct CDR3 sequences, 6% to 7% seen once. Germline loops: CDR1 LGHNA, CDR2 YSLEER. Deletions cut 0 bases from V and 7 bases from J, with 7 bases between. This CDR3 spans 13 amino acids. This clonotype was detected many times. The sample consisted of PBMCs from the stem cell graft donor, taken from the stem cell graft. The chain recombines TRBV4-3 with TRBJ2-1; no definite D call. The sequence was collected from a human donor who donated a stem cell graft to a child with Wiskott-Aldrich syndrome. The CDR3 DNA is TGCGCCAGCAGCCAAGACTTCGGGAATGAGCAGTTCTTC. This translates into CASSQDFGNEQFF.